This T cell receptor beta chain appears in the sequencing data of a study of blood T cell repertoires in COVID-19. Whole-study context: Sites across the United States, Italy and Spain contributed samples from acute and convalescent COVID-19. In each case, the material was cDNA or gDNA derived from T cells, B-cell-depleted T cells, or PBMCs.

Germline V lookup: CDR1 SGHTA, CDR2 FQGNSA. Trimming removed 0 bases at V and 7 bases at J, with 8 bases between. The CDR3 runs to 13 residues. Recruitment covered under 25 US areas and drew participants whose ages spanned roughly 18 to 90 years. The protocol was immunoSEQ multiplex PCR, while the TCRdb copy is restricted to in-frame clones and leaves out a portion. The table includes 250,000 to 350,000 clones, about 92% detected once. The chain is built from TRBV7-2 and TRBJ2-3, with D possibly being TRBD2 (5 bases). Sequenced input: PBMCs or T cells enriched from blood (not recorded which). The TCR originated in a woman aged 25-40 years who had recovered from COVID-19. The CDR3 region has the DNA TGTGCCAGCAGCTTAGCTGGACTTCATACGCAGTATTTT. Translated: CASSLAGLHTQYF. The variable domain in full, completed from reference TRBV7-2 and TRBJ2-3, reads GAGVSQSPSNKVTEKGKDVELRCDPISGHTALYWYRQSLGQGLEFLIYFQGNSAPDKSGLPSDRFSAERTGGSVSTLTIQRTQQEDSAVYLCASSLAGLHTQYFGPGTRLTVL.